This T cell receptor beta chain emerged from a study of ipilimumab plus nivolumab after autologous stem cell transplantation. Profiling relied on immunoSEQ multiplex PCR, and the TCRdb table lists in-frame clones only, not all of them. The data hold about 25,000 clones, with about 86% observed a single time. V lost 3 bases and J 7 bases, leaving 4 bases between the germline ends. CDR1 and CDR2 (germline): SNHLY, FYNNEI. The CDR3 extends over 10 amino acids. The material sequenced was PBMCs, taken in a trial of ipilimumab plus nivolumab as post-transplant consolidation. The rearrangement uses TRBV2 and TRBJ2-7; D is undetermined. The clonotype was recovered from a male donor with diffuse large B-cell lymphoma. The CDR3 nucleotides read TGTGCCAGCAGTGAGGGGGAGCAGTACTTC. Encoded protein: CASSEGEQYF. The variable domain in full, with the rest retrieved from reference TRBV2 and TRBJ2-7, is EPEVTQTPSHQVTQMGQEVILRCVPISNHLYFYWYRQILGQKVEFLVSFYNNEISEKSEIFDDQFSVERPDGSNFTLKIRSTKLEDSAMYFCASSEGEQYFGPGTRLTVT.